The 16 T cell receptor beta chains in this list originate from one sample, sequenced in a study of identical twins. TCRdb used MiXCR to reprocess the 5' RACE reads, holding one entry per CDR3 protein. The profile shows nearly 900,000 distinct CDR3 sequences, 10% to 15% of them singletons. The sample also formed part of further work on yellow fever vaccine responses in identical twins.

The material sequenced was PBMCs. Receptors originate from a young woman in good health.

Many counts were recorded for this clonotype. The rearrangement uses TRBV5-6 and TRBJ1-1, with unresolved D. Germline CDR1 and CDR2: SGHDT and YYEEEE. V gave up 0 bases and J gave up 7 bases, with 7 bases separating them. CDR3 length equals 12 residues. CDR3 bases: TGTGCCAGCAGCTTGGATTGGGGTGAAGCTTTCTTT. The encoded protein is CASSLDWGEAFF.

At least ten counts were recorded for this clonotype. V is TRBV5-1 and J is TRBJ2-7; tentative D call: TRBD2 (6 bases). V lost 4 bases and J lost 4, with 15 bases in between. Germline loops: CDR1 SGHRS, CDR2 YFSETQ. CDR3 size: 14 residues. The CDR3 protein is CASSNPGLDYEQYF. The CDR3 nucleotides read TGCGCCAGCAGCAACCCGGGACTCGATTACGAGCAGTACTTC.

The genes are TRBV24-1 and TRBJ2-1; 7 bases agree with TRBD1. The CDR3 has 14 residues. Looked up from germline, CDR1 is KGHDR and CDR2 is SFDVKD. The J segment lost 10 bases and the V segment lost 4 bases, leaving 9 bases of the junction unmatched. CDR3 protein: CATSDSGTASEQFF. The CDR3 DNA reads TGTGCCACCAGTGACTCCGGGACAGCGTCGGAGCAGTTCTTC.

This clonotype was recorded a few times. The chain carries TRBV20-1 and TRBJ2-3; D uncertain. The ends were cut back, 7 bases at V and 2 bases at J, with 13 bases in the middle. Germline V lookup: CDR1 DFQATT, CDR2 SNEGSKA (reference sequence). The CDR3 has 13 residues. CDR3 protein: CSVPAPNTDTQYF. CDR3 sequence (DNA): TGCAGTGTACCAGCGCCCAACACAGATACGCAGTATTTT.

The genes are TRBV29-1 and TRBJ1-4; possibly TRBD1 for D (5 bases). The ends were cut back, 8 bases at V and 1 base at J, with 11 bases in the middle. The CDR3 length is 13 residues. Looked up from germline, CDR1 is SQVTM and CDR2 is ANQGSEA. The CDR3 nucleotides read TGCAGCTATCGCCAGGGAACTAATGAAAAACTGTTTTTT. Residues: CSYRQGTNEKLFF.

This rearrangement joins TRBV28 to TRBJ2-3; D may be TRBD1 (5 bases). Germline lookup yields CDR1 MDHEN and CDR2 SYDVKM. V was clipped by 7 bases and J by 3 bases, with 14 bases between them. The CDR3 loop spans 14 amino acids. The CDR3 nucleotides read TGTGCCAGCATTAGCTGGGGCCAGACAGATACGCAGTATTTT. It yields the protein CASISWGQTDTQYF.

This clonotype was counted between two and nine times. The V call is TRBV6-1, the J call TRBJ2-3; D is undetermined. Trimming pared 2 bases from V and 14 bases from J, leaving 17 bases between. The CDR3 consists of 13 residues. CDR1 is MNHNS and CDR2 is SASEGT in the germline V gene. The CDR3 reads CASSESAKAWVYF. In DNA, the CDR3 is TGTGCCAGCAGTGAAAGCGCCAAAGCGTGGGTGTATTTT.

This chain connects TRBV6-1 to TRBJ1-5; D remains unclear. Germline V gene lookup returns CDR1 MNHNS and CDR2 SASEGT. CDR3 size: 13 residues. V was cut by 6 bases and J by 6 bases, with 12 bases left in between. The CDR3 nucleotides are TGTGCCAGCAGACCCTACACGGGTCAGCCCCAGCATTTT. It encodes CASRPYTGQPQHF.

This chain links TRBV5-1 with TRBJ2-1, with TRBD2 matching 10 bases. Germline loops: CDR1 SGHRS, CDR2 YFSETQ. Trimming cost V 4 bases and J 3 bases; bases outside gene matches: 7. CDR3 length: 16 amino acids. CDR3 nucleotide sequence: TGCGCCAGCAGCGGGAGCGGGGGGGCCATCTACAATGAGCAGTTCTTC. It encodes CASSGSGGAIYNEQFF.

The chain carries TRBV5-1 and TRBJ2-5; D remains unclear. Germline loops: CDR1 SGHRS, CDR2 YFSETQ. V was shortened by 1 base and J by 1 base, with 5 bases between the two germline ends. This CDR3 is 13 amino acids long. The CDR3 reads CASSLLIQETQYF. The CDR3 DNA reads TGCGCCAGCAGCTTGTTGATCCAAGAGACCCAGTACTTC. Drawing the rest from reference TRBV5-1 and TRBJ2-5, the complete variable domain is KAGVTQTPRYLIKTRGQQVTLSCSPISGHRSVSWYQQTPGQGLQFLFEYFSETQRNKGNFPGRFSGRQFSNSRSEMNVSTLELGDSALYLCASSLLIQETQYFGPGTRLLVL.

This clonotype occurred once. The rearrangement links TRBV12-3 or TRBV12-4 to TRBJ2-1, with 7 bases lining up with TRBD2. CDR3 length: 18 amino acids. After removal of 8 bases from V and 2 bases from J, the junction contained 18 bases not matched to a gene. The CDR3 DNA sequence: TGTGCCAGCTGTCTTCCCACTGGCGGGAGTAATACCTACAATGAGCAGTTCTTC. Translation: CASCLPTGGSNTYNEQFF.

This clonotype has a handful of counts. This rearrangement joins TRBV11-1 to TRBJ2-6, with D tentatively TRBD2 (6 bases). Germline CDR1 SGHAT, CDR2 FQDESV (reference sequence). The CDR3 extends over 19 amino acids. V was clipped by 4 bases and J by 0 bases, with 19 bases between them. In DNA form, the CDR3 reads TGTGCCAGCAGCTATATCCGGGGGTCCCCCCTCTCTGGGGCCAACGTCCTGACTTTC. Translated: CASSYIRGSPLSGANVLTF.

Ten or more counts support this clonotype. The DNA of the CDR3 is TGCGCCAGCAGCCAAGAAGGCGGGGGGCTTGACGGGGAGCTGTTTTTT. Translated, it gives CASSQEGGGLDGELFF. J is TRBJ2-2 and V is TRBV4-1; 8 nucleotides align to TRBD2. J lost 7 bases, V lost 0 bases, and 7 bases had no gene match. This CDR3 is built from 16 residues. Germline loops: CDR1 MGHRA, CDR2 YSYEKL.

This clonotype was picked up a small number of times. V is TRBV20-1 and J is TRBJ2-5; TRBD2 matches at 9 bases. The junction had 8 bases not matched to a gene; V was cut back by 2 bases and J by 4 bases. The length of the CDR3 is 15 residues. Germline V gene sequence: CDR1 DFQATT, CDR2 SNEGSKA (reference sequence). The CDR3 region is CSARPPGLALETQYF. The DNA of the CDR3 is TGCAGTGCTAGACCCCCGGGACTAGCATTAGAGACCCAGTACTTC.

This chain links TRBV28 with TRBJ1-2, with TRBD1 matching 7 bases. This CDR3 is 14 amino acids long. V lost 4 bases and J lost 2; bases outside the gene matches: 4. Germline values: CDR1 MDHEN, CDR2 SYDVKM. CDR3 residues: CASSSPGGNYGYTF. CDR3 nucleotides: TGTGCCAGCAGTTCGCCAGGGGGAAACTATGGCTACACCTTC.

The V gene is TRBV12-3 or TRBV12-4, the J gene TRBJ1-1; weak D call: TRBD1 (5 bases). The CDR3 extends over 20 amino acids. V was trimmed by 6 bases and J by 0 bases, leaving 29 bases between them. CDR3 nucleotide sequence: TGTGCCAGCAGCACCTTTCCGAAAAGGGGAATCGTGGGGATGAACACTGAAGCTTTCTTT. Translation: CASSTFPKRGIVGMNTEAFF.